Given below is one T cell receptor beta chain in context. This record belongs to a study of PD-L1 blockade in urothelial cancer. For the study at large: Patients initiated atezolizumab in about 2014 at 1,200 mg intravenously every 3 weeks. Median blood clonality was around 0.08, with tens of thousands of unique TCRs.

V shed 2 bases and J 7 bases; nucleotides not matched to a gene: 7. This CDR3 has 15 residues. CDR1 is LGHNA, CDR2 YNFKEQ, per germline. This sample's time point: peripheral blood 6 weeks after treatment start. Spiking each PCR with synthetic TCR analog templates was performed. Data came from immunoSEQ multiplex PCR; TCRdb stores just in-frame clones and leaves some out. The sample includes about 120,000 clones, 80% to 90% of them seen just once. The TCR was taken from a man in his sixties with urothelial cancer. This sequence joins TRBV4-2 and TRBJ2-5; 10 positions match TRBD2. The specimen was PBMCs, collected around atezolizumab (anti-PD-L1) treatment. The CDR3 nucleotides read TGTGCCAGCAGCCAATCTAGCGGGGGTGTTGGGACCCAGTACTTC. Translation: CASSQSSGGVGTQYF.